What follows describes a single T cell receptor (beta chain). In its sample, this clone was seen once. The antigen this receptor binds is unknown. No qualities accompany the bases; no much larger clone lies one base away. The cohort comprised 710 or so healthy bone marrow donors. All cohort members were sampled while nominally healthy, although unrecorded immune exposures were likely present. The donor tested CMV seronegative and was one of the 352 seronegative cohort members. A peripheral blood sample was provided by each donor, and peripheral blood mononuclear cells were used for TCR beta sequencing. The Qiagen DNeasy Blood Extraction Kit was used to extract genomic DNA from the blood cell samples. This entry comes from a study of cytomegalovirus exposure and HLA in healthy donors (dated 2017 in TCRdb). Describing the broader study: According to an earlier analysis of a few hundred of the donors, some 170 million T cells yielded some 110 million unique TCR beta sequences and roughly 280 Gb of sequence data. An early release that covered 500 to 800 HLA-typed donors contained approximately 300 gigabases of sequencing data and 80 million or so unique TCR sequences. Of the 350 to 400 genotyped donors, 65% to 90% fell in the genetic ancestry cluster associated with self-reported Caucasian donors. The aim of the study was to test whether cataloging public T cell receptors could identify signatures of past pathogen exposure. Using immunosequencing, the study profiled T cell repertoires from about 610 subjects and related those repertoires to cytomegalovirus serostatus. Along with the roughly 700-subject first cohort, a separate validation cohort of over 90 different subjects was used. The study combined high-throughput TCR immunosequencing, statistical association of individual TCRs with disease status, and machine learning to predict cytomegalovirus infection status. A later analysis re-analyzed previously published TCR beta repertoires from about 730 donors and added high-resolution HLA genotyping to study TCR occurrence patterns. Rather than using new phenotypic data, the later analysis identified candidate immune exposures from TCR beta sequences and from how often those sequences occurred across donors. In an earlier analysis of 500 to 650 of the donors, high-throughput TCR beta sequencing was used to judge whether each TCR beta V gene segment behaved as functional or pseudogenic. Donor age, sex, ethnicity and CMV serostatus were compiled together with the repertoire data. A later genetic analysis took genome-wide SNP genotypes for about 60% of the roughly 670 donors and used that subset as a discovery cohort. All discovery cohort repertoires had been generated using a single sequencing platform. HLA typing covered class I and class II loci at four-digit resolution. Typing coverage varied by locus: roughly 629-630 donors for A, B, C, DRB1 and DQB1; about 520 for DQA1; nearly 610 for DPA1; around 490 for DPB1. Five DR-DQ haplotypes were treated as single units for association and clustering because of strong linkage in the cohort. Among 398 genotyped donors of the cohort, an average of about 240,000 unique TCR beta nucleotide sequences were sequenced per donor, around 18% of them non-productive.

The investigation overall reported the following: Because counts were too low, around 18 rarely observed V segments, including chromosome 9 orphons, were left out of the earlier analysis of some 640 of the donors. Because the 87-base-pair reads could not distinguish some IMGT-functional V segments, including TRBV6-2 and TRBV6-3, those segments were excluded. Most TCR sequences were seen in very few donors, while some public TCRs were found in many individuals. Correlated functional status among segregating V segments might reflect linkage disequilibrium, but an unknown experimental factor could not be ruled out. A total of 150 or so TCR beta chains were listed by the study as associated with cytomegalovirus. It was suggested by the authors that the approach could potentially be generalized to other disease states and immunological phenotypes. In a later analysis, HLA-associated TCR beta chains were found to be more clonally expanded and to have lower generation probabilities than equally common non-associated chains. The classifier was reported to diagnose cytomegalovirus status with high specificity and sensitivity in both the original cohort and the validation cohort. According to a later analysis, parvovirus B19, influenza, CMV and Epstein-Barr virus appeared linked to several top co-occurrence clusters. Because HLA typing was unavailable for some donors at each locus, only the typed subset was used in association tests. In this cohort, only TCR beta chains were sequenced, and detectable features were limited by the absence of alpha or paired-chain data. The presence/absence analyses assumed that sequencing depth was roughly uniform across donors, and that assumption may not be true. Specific HLA alleles were associated with over 15,000 TCR beta sequences at a false discovery rate of 0.05 in a later analysis. In vitro tests confirmed that a few of the cytomegalovirus-associated TCR beta chains recognize cytomegalovirus antigens. In an earlier analysis of more than 500 of the donors, most TCR beta V segments appeared in productive rearrangements about 87% or about 30% of the time, broadly matching IMGT annotations. A later genetic analysis associated a missense DCLRE1C variant with V-gene and J-gene trimming of TCR beta chains, and an independent cohort replicated the association. Compared with the approximately 700-donor mean, donors in an Asian-associated ancestry cluster had fewer N-insertions in productive TCRs, according to a later genetic analysis. Most CMV-associated TCR beta chains appeared to be HLA-restricted in a later analysis, and the HLA associations seemed to be driven largely by CMV exposure. Assigning TCR associations to individual alleles was difficult when HLA alleles, especially DR and DQ, strongly co-occurred. A further reported finding was that TCR beta sequences accurately predicted the HLA-A and HLA-B alleles for most subjects in the first cohort. A cluster of highly shared sequence variants was judged likely to represent a technical artifact of the sequencing pipeline. For the cohort, immune exposure information was limited to CMV serostatus. In a later analysis, the rate of TCR association differed among HLA loci, with DRB1 alleles having the most associated TCRs and HLA-C alleles having the fewest.

The library was built by means of the immunoSEQ multiplex PCR assay. For the multiplex PCR, a mixture combining 60 forward primers for TCR Vbeta segments and 13 reverse primers for TCR Jbeta segments was used. Amplification of the CDR3 region of rearranged TCR beta genes was performed with a multiplex PCR assay on genomic DNA. Amplified TCR beta libraries were sequenced as 87-base-pair reads on the Illumina HiSeq System. Under the source paper's analysis protocol: A later analysis tallied roughly 80 million unique TCR beta chains across the 666 repertoires, and 10 million to 11 million of those chains were shared by two or more donors. Raw reads were error-corrected and collapsed into unique sequences with a nearest-neighbor algorithm that merged closely related sequences to remove PCR and sequencing errors. Alignment of CDR3 sequences to IMGT reference sequences was used to assign V, D and J gene segments. For a sequence to be retained, a match of at least six nucleotides was required to both a V gene segment and a J gene segment. Rearrangements were classified as productive when the CDR3 lacked stop codons and remained in frame with V and J, and all other rearrangements were classified as non-productive. CDR3 was defined according to IMGT convention as the region running from the second conserved V-encoded cysteine to the conserved J-encoded phenylalanine. In an earlier analysis of approximately 500 of the donors, sequences lacking an unambiguous match to a single V gene segment were excluded. In an earlier analysis of some 590 of the donors, V segments were called functional above 56.7% productive rearrangements and were called segregating when the between-donor standard deviation exceeded 5%. A statistical classification framework was built to diagnose cytomegalovirus status from the catalog of TCR beta chain sequences. In a later analysis, TCR nucleotide sequences were compared against IMGT/GENE-DB human TR gene sequences so that V and J genes could be assigned. Using the TCRdist pipeline, a later analysis assigned CDR3 sequences along with most-parsimonious VDJ recombination scenarios. In a later analysis, each TCR beta chain was defined by its CDR3 amino acid sequence together with its V-gene family, and reads lacking a unique V-gene family were excluded. To address suspected cross-contamination and a sequencing artifact, a later analysis removed 592 highly shared, low-generation-probability nucleotide sequences. In a later analysis, a clonal expansion index was calculated for each public chain from normalized within-repertoire ranks of inferred template counts. In a later analysis, generation probabilities were computed using a VDJ recombination model fitted to out-of-frame rearrangements, and the results were checked against IGoR. In a later analysis, hypergeometric tests were used to score TCR-TCR, TCR-HLA and TCR-CMV co-occurrence, with a repertoire-size bias correction applied to TCR pairs. A later analysis estimated false discovery rates by permuting HLA or CMV assignments 20 times. In a later analysis, co-occurring TCRs were grouped using DBSCAN, and TCRdist sequence similarity was added for clustering within HLA-allele-positive subsets. Repertoires with fewer than 30,000 or more than 120,000 public chains were left out of co-occurrence clustering, as were about five repertoires with anomalous nucleotide sharing. Held by TCRdb, this immuneACCESS table contains in-frame sequences only and omits some clones. Under half of the omission traces to an unresolved V gene where checked; the cause of the rest is unknown. That table furnishes V, J and clone size, whereas the DNA furnished D and trimming. Across this sample there are about 220,000 clones, with 80% to 85% seen only once. The ten largest clones represent 0.71% of the sample.

The CDR3 sequence holds 13 residues, the cysteine and phenylalanine included. Left in the record is the CDR3 DNA by itself, 39 bases read in frame from the first base. The junction shows trimming of 5 bases on V and 5 bases on J, plus 12 bases between the germline ends. Sequences LNHDA (CDR1) and SQIVND (CDR2) are obtained from the germline V gene (reference sequence). The clonotype comes from a boy aged 2 to 9 in good health and CMV-seronegative. Recombination joined TRBV19 with TRBJ1-1; the D gene is perhaps TRBD1, from 5 matching bases. Sequences were obtained from PBMCs. The CDR3 protein is CASSWQGGTEAFF. The nucleotide sequence reads TGTGCCAGTAGTTGGCAGGGTGGTACTGAAGCTTTCTTT.